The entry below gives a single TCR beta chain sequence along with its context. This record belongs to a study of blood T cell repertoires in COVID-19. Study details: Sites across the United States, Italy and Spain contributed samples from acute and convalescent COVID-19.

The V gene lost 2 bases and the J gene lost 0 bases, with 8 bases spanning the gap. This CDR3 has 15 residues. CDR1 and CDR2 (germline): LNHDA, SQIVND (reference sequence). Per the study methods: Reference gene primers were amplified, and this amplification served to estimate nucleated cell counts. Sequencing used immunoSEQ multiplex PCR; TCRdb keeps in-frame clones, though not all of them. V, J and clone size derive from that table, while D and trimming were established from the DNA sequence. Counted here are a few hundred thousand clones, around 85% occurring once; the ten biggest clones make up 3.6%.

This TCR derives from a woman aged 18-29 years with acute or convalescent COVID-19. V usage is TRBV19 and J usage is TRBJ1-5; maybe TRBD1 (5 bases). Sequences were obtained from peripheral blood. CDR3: CASSIKTVSNQPQHF. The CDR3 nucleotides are TGTGCCAGTAGTATAAAGACAGTTAGCAATCAGCCCCAGCATTTT.